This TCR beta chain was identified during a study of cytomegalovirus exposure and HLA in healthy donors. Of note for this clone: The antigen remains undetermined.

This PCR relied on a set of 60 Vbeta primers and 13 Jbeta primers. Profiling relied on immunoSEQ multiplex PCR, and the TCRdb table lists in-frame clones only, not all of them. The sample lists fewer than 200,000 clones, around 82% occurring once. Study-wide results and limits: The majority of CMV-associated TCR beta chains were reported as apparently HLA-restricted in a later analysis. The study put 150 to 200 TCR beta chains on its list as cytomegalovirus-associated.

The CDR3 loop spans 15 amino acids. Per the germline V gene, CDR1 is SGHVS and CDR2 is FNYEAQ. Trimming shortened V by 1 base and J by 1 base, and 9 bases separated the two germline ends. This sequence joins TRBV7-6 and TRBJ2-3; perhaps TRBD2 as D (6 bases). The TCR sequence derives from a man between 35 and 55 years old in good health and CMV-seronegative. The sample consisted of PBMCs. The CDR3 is CASSLGRGRTDTQYF. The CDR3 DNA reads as TGTGCCAGCAGCTTAGGGCGGGGCCGCACAGATACGCAGTATTTT.